This TCR beta chain was sequenced during a study of T-cell reconstitution after alpha-beta-depleted transplantation in children. During its preparation, the TCRbeta library received unique molecular identifiers. Each CDR3 protein gets one entry after TCRdb re-called the PCR reads with MiXCR. The sample gives about 610,000 distinct CDR3 sequences, 8% to 11% of which show up once; less than 4.5% is in the top ten. The junction had 12 bases not matched to a gene; V was cut back by 5 bases and J by 9 bases. There are 16 residues in the CDR3. Germline V gene data show CDR1 as DFQATT and CDR2 as SNEGSKA (reference sequence).

The source material was PBMCs from the stem cell graft donor, sampled from the stem cell graft. The sequence came from a human donor who donated a stem cell graft to a child with acute myeloid leukemia. The chain employs TRBV20-1 and TRBJ2-1, with 14 positions matching TRBD2. CDR3 in DNA: TGCAGTGCTTTCTTGACTAGCGGGAGGGCGTCAGGTGAGCAGTTCTTC. This gives the protein CSAFLTSGRASGEQFF.